Listed below are T cell receptor beta chains from one sample, sequenced in a study of cytomegalovirus exposure and HLA in healthy donors. The protocol was immunoSEQ multiplex PCR, while the TCRdb copy is restricted to in-frame clones and leaves out a portion. There are about 140,000 clones in the sample; about two thirds occur only once, and 2% to 2.5% lies in the top ten. The sample comprised PBMCs. These receptors were collected from a man aged 35 to 55 in good health and CMV-seronegative. The CDR3 runs from the conserved cysteine through the conserved F or W. The D gene is left open where the match is weak. Some rows have no size entry. The others give once, few or many, or a class for an expanded clone.

once,TRBJ1-4,NA,TRBV2,TGTGCCAGCAGTGTGGGGGGTTCAACTAATGAAAAACTGTTTTTT,CASSVGGSTNEKLFF
NA,TRBJ2-7,TRBD2,TRBV4-1,TGCGCCAGCAGCCAAGCGGTGACTAGCGGGGCCTACGAGCAGTACTTC,CASSQAVTSGAYEQYF
NA,TRBJ2-7,NA,TRBV27,TGTGCCAGCATTGGTCAGTACGAGCAGTACTTC,CASIGQYEQYF
NA,TRBJ1-1,NA,TRBV10-1,TGCGCCAGCAGTGAGGGGCTAGGGGTGGAGAACACTGAAGCTTTCTTT,CASSEGLGVENTEAFF
NA,TRBJ2-7,TRBD1,TRBV15,TGTGCCACCAGCGGAACGACAGGGGGCTACGAGCAGTACTTC,CATSGTTGGYEQYF
NA,TRBJ1-3,NA,TRBV6-6,TGTGCCAGCAGTCAACTGACAGGATCTGGAAACACCATATATTTT,CASSQLTGSGNTIYF
NA,TRBJ2-1,TRBD1,TRBV9,TGTGCCAGCAGCGTAGTGGGACAGAACAATGAGCAGTTCTTC,CASSVVGQNNEQFF
NA,TRBJ2-7,NA,TRBV2,TGTGCCAGCAGTAGAGCCATCTCCTACGAGCAGTACTTC,CASSRAISYEQYF
NA,TRBJ2-7,TRBD2,TRBV7-8,TGTGCCAGCAGCTCTAGCGGCCGGGGGGGAGAGCAGTACTTC,CASSSSGRGGEQYF
NA,TRBJ2-1,TRBD2,TRBV9,TGTGCCAGCAGCGTACTAGCGGGATCCTACAATGAGCAGTTCTTC,CASSVLAGSYNEQFF
NA,TRBJ2-7,TRBD2,TRBV10-3,TGTGCCATCAGCGAGACTAGCGGGGGGCACTCCTACGAGCAGTACTTC,CAISETSGGHSYEQYF
NA,TRBJ2-5,NA,TRBV29-1,TGCAGCGTTGAACTAGGGGAAGAGACCCAGTACTTC,CSVELGEETQYF
NA,TRBJ2-7,TRBD2,TRBV9,TGTGCCAGCAGCGTAGGGCGCGAAACGGGAGGTTACGAGCAGTACTTC,CASSVGRETGGYEQYF
NA,TRBJ1-6,NA,TRBV11-2,TGTGCCAGCAGTCTTCCGAGCTCCTATAATTCACCCCTCCACTTT,CASSLPSSYNSPLHF
NA,TRBJ2-1,TRBD2,TRBV5-4,TGTGCCAGCAGCCCCCCCGGCGGACTAGCGGGAATCAATGAGCAGTTCTTC,CASSPPGGLAGINEQFF
few,TRBJ2-5,TRBD1,TRBV29-1,TGCAGCGTTGCTAGACAGGGGGCGCGAGAGACCCAGTACTTC,CSVARQGARETQYF
NA,TRBJ2-7,TRBD2,TRBV4-3,TGCGCCAGCAGCCAAACTAGCGGGAGGGAGCAGTACTTC,CASSQTSGREQYF
NA,TRBJ1-5,TRBD1,TRBV27,TGTGCCAGCAGTTTCGACGAACAGGGGGTTTATCAGCCCCAGCATTTT,CASSFDEQGVYQPQHF
once,TRBJ1-5,NA,TRBV5-1,TGCGCCAGCAGCCTGGACGGTTTTAGCAATCAGCCCCAGCATTTT,CASSLDGFSNQPQHF
once,TRBJ2-2,NA,TRBV2,TGTGCCAGCAGCGCCGCAGGGGCGCCGAACACCGGGGAGCTGTTTTTT,CASSAAGAPNTGELFF
few,TRBJ2-3,TRBD2,TRBV29-1,TGCAGCGTGGGCAGTGCGGGGGGCACAGATACGCAGTATTTT,CSVGSAGGTDTQYF
few,TRBJ2-2,NA,TRBV5-6,TGTGCCAGCAGCTTGGCCGGGTTCCCCGGGGAGCTGTTTTTT,CASSLAGFPGELFF
NA,TRBJ2-1,TRBD1,TRBV10-1,TGCGCCAGCAGGAAACCGGGACAGGGGACCCACCGGTTCTTC,CASRKPGQGTHRFF
few,TRBJ1-2,NA,TRBV18,TGTGCCAGCTCACCCTCGACAATTCTTATTGGTGGCTACACCTTC,CASSPSTILIGGYTF
NA,TRBJ1-2,NA,TRBV4-3,TGCGCCAGCAGCCAAGAGGGGCGAGGCCGAGGCTACACCTTC,CASSQEGRGRGYTF
NA,TRBJ1-2,NA,TRBV15,TGTGCCACCAGCAGAGATCAAACCGCGAATGGCTACACCTTC,CATSRDQTANGYTF
NA,TRBJ1-5,NA,TRBV4-1,TGCGCCAGCAGCCAACGGGACACCACCAATCAGCCCCAGCATTTT,CASSQRDTTNQPQHF
once,TRBJ2-1,NA,TRBV5-1,TGCGCCAGCAGCTTGGCCCAGGGATACAATGAGCAGTTCTTC,CASSLAQGYNEQFF
once,TRBJ2-7,NA,TRBV25-1,TGTGCCAGCAGTGACTACGAGCAGTACTTC,CASSDYEQYF
NA,TRBJ2-1,TRBD2,TRBV6-4,TGTGCCAGCAGTGAGCGGGGGGATTTAACCGGCTCCTACAATGAGCAGTTCTTC,CASSERGDLTGSYNEQFF
NA,TRBJ2-2,TRBD2,TRBV7-9,TGTGCCAGCGGCTCACTAGCGGGAGGGCCCGGGGAGCTGTTTTTT,CASGSLAGGPGELFF
few,TRBJ2-5,NA,TRBV7-9,TGTGCCAGCAGCTTGGGGGGGCTTTGGCAGACCCAGTACTTC,CASSLGGLWQTQYF
few,TRBJ1-1,NA,TRBV11-2,TGTGCCAGCAGCTTAGGTACGGGAGCGGGCACTGAAGCTTTCTTT,CASSLGTGAGTEAFF
NA,TRBJ1-2,NA,TRBV28,TGTGCCAGCAGTTCTGGGGCCGGTAACTATGGCTACACCTTC,CASSSGAGNYGYTF
NA,TRBJ2-7,NA,TRBV4-1,TGCGCCAGCAGCCCGAGACACACCACCTCCTACGAGCAGTACTTC,CASSPRHTTSYEQYF
NA,TRBJ2-5,NA,TRBV25-1,TGTGCCAGCGCTGTCCGAGGGGGAGAGACCCAGTACTTC,CASAVRGGETQYF